This TCR beta chain was observed in a study of blood T cell repertoires in COVID-19. Study-wide context: Researchers got acute and convalescent COVID-19 samples from the United States, Italy and Spain. The cDNA or gDNA used as material had been derived from T cells, B-cell-depleted T cells, or PBMCs.

CDR1 and CDR2 (germline): SGHRS, YFSETQ. The V and J ends lost 4 bases and 2 bases, in that order; junction bases with no gene match: 4. This CDR3 has 16 residues. As processed by the authors: Estimation of nucleated cell counts relied on the amplification of reference gene primers. Assay: immunoSEQ multiplex PCR; the TCRdb copy retains only in-frame clones and omits some. The DNA gave D and trimming, while V, J and clone size come from that table. Of 95,000 to 100,000 clones in the sample, roughly 78% were seen once. This clone came up a few times. Sequencing was carried out using peripheral blood. This rearrangement joins TRBV5-1 to TRBJ2-2, with 11 bases aligning to TRBD1. This clonotype was sampled from a woman at least 80 years old with active or convalescent COVID-19. The CDR3 bases are TGCGCCAGCAGCCTAAGGACAGGGGGCAACACCGGGGAGCTGTTTTTT. It is translated as CASSLRTGGNTGELFF.